This TCR beta chain was documented in a study of blood T cell repertoires in COVID-19. The CDR3 is 14 amino acids. Trimming left V 0 bases short and J 4 bases short, with 8 bases between. Germline loops: CDR1 SGHRS, CDR2 YFSETQ. Profiling relied on immunoSEQ multiplex PCR, and the TCRdb table lists in-frame clones only, not all of them. The sample has about 57,000 clones, around three quarters seen once. The source is a human donor in a cohort sampled during active COVID-19. The chain employs TRBV5-1 and TRBJ2-1, with D unresolved. The sequenced sample consisted of peripheral blood. The CDR3, as DNA: TGCGCCAGCAGCTTGGGGGCACCTTACAATGAGCAGTTCTTC. Residues: CASSLGAPYNEQFF.